A selection of T cell receptor beta chains follows, all from one sample in a study of post-analysis software for immune sequencing data. One entry per CDR3 protein results from TCRdb running MiXCR on the PCR reads. Among about 560,000 distinct CDR3 sequences listed, around 40% were seen once. The source material was blood. The receptor set was obtained from a girl aged 5 to 17 with multiple sclerosis. The CDR3 runs from the conserved cysteine through the conserved F or W.

J gene: TRBJ2-7; V gene: TRBV5-1; CDR3 protein: CASSLPSGASEQYF
J gene: TRBJ2-1; V gene: TRBV6-1; CDR3 protein: CASSNAPGQHYNEQFF
J gene: TRBJ2-7; V gene: TRBV29-1; CDR3 protein: CSVEGTKDGGNEQYF
J gene: TRBJ2-1; V gene: TRBV6-5; CDR3 protein: CASSYSKLREQFF
J gene: TRBJ1-3; V gene: TRBV4-1; CDR3 protein: CASSQDWDQDDTIYF
J gene: TRBJ2-3; V gene: TRBV6-2/TRBV6-3; CDR3 protein: CASSYSGGATDTQYF
J gene: TRBJ1-1; V gene: TRBV5-1; CDR3 protein: CASSLRQGLGGRAEAFF
J gene: TRBJ1-4; V gene: TRBV3-1; CDR3 protein: CASSQDPGQGTTNEKLFF
J gene: TRBJ1-2; V gene: TRBV12-3/TRBV12-4; CDR3 protein: CASSLAGRGGYGYTF
J gene: TRBJ2-3; V gene: TRBV15; CDR3 protein: CATSSRLAGTDTQYF
J gene: TRBJ1-2; V gene: TRBV28; CDR3 protein: CASSFGGSNGYTF
J gene: TRBJ1-4; V gene: TRBV7-9; CDR3 protein: CASSPLLNRATNEKLFF
J gene: TRBJ2-7; V gene: TRBV11-3; CDR3 protein: CASSLDDGPLYEQYF
J gene: TRBJ2-2; V gene: TRBV7-8; CDR3 protein: CASSLRDRGGTGELFF
J gene: TRBJ2-7; V gene: TRBV29-1; CDR3 protein: CSVGISLSSYEQYF
J gene: TRBJ1-1; V gene: TRBV12-3/TRBV12-4; CDR3 protein: CASSSRGPAKNTEAFF
J gene: TRBJ2-5; V gene: TRBV7-2; CDR3 protein: CASSWLTSGAQETQYF
J gene: TRBJ2-7; V gene: TRBV20-1; CDR3 protein: CSARPLLEGGDEQYF
J gene: TRBJ2-1; V gene: TRBV29-1; CDR3 protein: CSVEASRGPSYNEQFF
J gene: TRBJ1-4; V gene: TRBV28; CDR3 protein: CASSLRTLQGEKLFF
J gene: TRBJ2-3; V gene: TRBV5-1; CDR3 protein: CASSPSNTDTQYF
J gene: TRBJ1-2; V gene: TRBV5-1; CDR3 protein: CASSLEGTAYGYTF
J gene: TRBJ2-1; V gene: TRBV5-5; CDR3 protein: CASSFDSGYNEQFF
J gene: TRBJ2-7; V gene: TRBV20-1; CDR3 protein: CSARDPVQFYEQYF
J gene: TRBJ1-2; V gene: TRBV12-3/TRBV12-4; CDR3 protein: CASNRGQVYGYTF
J gene: TRBJ2-5; V gene: TRBV5-1; CDR3 protein: CASSRGTTAPGETQYF
J gene: TRBJ2-7; V gene: TRBV7-9; CDR3 protein: CASSLGSHSYEQYF
J gene: TRBJ1-1; V gene: TRBV5-1; CDR3 protein: CASSISGQTNTEAFF
J gene: TRBJ2-7; V gene: TRBV20-1; CDR3 protein: CSARAPGLALSYEQYF
J gene: TRBJ1-2; V gene: TRBV12-3/TRBV12-4; CDR3 protein: CASSPNSTNYGYTF
J gene: TRBJ2-7; V gene: TRBV10-2; CDR3 protein: CASSEAGTSHEQYF
J gene: TRBJ1-1; V gene: TRBV11-2; CDR3 protein: CASRLTVTEAFF
J gene: TRBJ2-2; V gene: TRBV6-5; CDR3 protein: CASSYPGLADTGELFF
J gene: TRBJ2-3; V gene: TRBV9; CDR3 protein: CASSVVGQDDTQYF
J gene: TRBJ2-7; V gene: TRBV6-1; CDR3 protein: CATLSLYEQYF
J gene: NA; V gene: TRBV5-6; CDR3 protein: CASSPLGAHQETQYF
J gene: TRBJ1-1; V gene: TRBV15; CDR3 protein: CATSPTGSTVNTEAFF
J gene: TRBJ1-2; V gene: TRBV27; CDR3 protein: CASSPNRGYGYTF
J gene: TRBJ2-7; V gene: TRBV3-1; CDR3 protein: CASSRMGQGYEQYF
J gene: NA; V gene: TRBV5-1; CDR3 protein: CASSLGGVRETQYF
J gene: TRBJ2-7; V gene: TRBV12-3/TRBV12-4; CDR3 protein: CASSLSPLEQYF
J gene: NA; V gene: TRBV2; CDR3 protein: CASRKRVSEQYF
J gene: TRBJ2-6; V gene: TRBV10-2; CDR3 protein: CATQPSGANVLTF
J gene: TRBJ2-3; V gene: TRBV7-3; CDR3 protein: CASAQSSGSRHTQYF
J gene: TRBJ2-1; V gene: TRBV20-1; CDR3 protein: CSARVGTGTDNEQFF
J gene: TRBJ2-3; V gene: TRBV28; CDR3 protein: CASSLGGLAGLSTDTQYF
J gene: NA; V gene: TRBV10-3; CDR3 protein: CAISSGGLQETQYF
J gene: TRBJ2-7; V gene: TRBV10-3; CDR3 protein: CAISEGTGEYYEQYF
J gene: TRBJ2-1; V gene: TRBV5-1; CDR3 protein: CASSLFEGAIYNEQFF
J gene: TRBJ2-6; V gene: TRBV6-5; CDR3 protein: CASSYYPASGANVPTF
J gene: TRBJ1-2; V gene: TRBV5-1; CDR3 protein: CASSSDLGTEYGYTF
J gene: TRBJ2-7; V gene: TRBV20-1; CDR3 protein: CSAIVAGAGEQYF
J gene: TRBJ2-7; V gene: TRBV7-6; CDR3 protein: CASSLAPGTTYEQYF
J gene: TRBJ2-1; V gene: TRBV20-1; CDR3 protein: CSALSGSDEQFF
J gene: NA; V gene: TRBV5-1; CDR3 protein: CASSVEITGFGNIQYF
J gene: TRBJ2-3; V gene: TRBV7-2; CDR3 protein: CASSLPGTSGRGYGTDTQYF
J gene: TRBJ2-3; V gene: TRBV6-5; CDR3 protein: CASSFGTTDTQYF